This T cell receptor (beta chain) stems from a study of blood T cells in healthy people across ages. CDR3 length equals 14 residues. Trimming took 7 bases from V and 7 from J; bases not matched to a gene: 15. Germline values: CDR1 DFQATT, CDR2 SNEGSKA (reference sequence). Worth noting for this clonotype: The CDR3 ends on some other residue instead of the conserved phenylalanine or tryptophan, so this is likely a read error.

The second PCR ran roughly 6 to 11 cycles with a sample-barcoded 5' primer and J-beta primers. TCRdb independently ran MiXCR on the 5' RACE reads; one entry per CDR3 protein. This table has 650,000 to 800,000 distinct CDR3 sequences, roughly half appearing once. The V call is TRBV20-1, the J call TRBJ2-7; 8 bases are a match to TRBD2. This sequence originates from a woman older than 75 in good health. Input material: blood. CDR3 residues: CSGHTSGIIGEQYL. The CDR3 bases are TGCAGTGGTCACACTAGCGGTATTATTGGTGAGCAGTACTTA.